A single sample is the source of the 20 T cell receptor beta chains below, sequenced in a study of T cells in Graves' hyperthyroidism and ophthalmopathy (dated by TCRdb to the late 2010s). The method behind the library was multiplex PCR. The reads were generated on an Illumina HiSeq 2000. The TCR beta CDR3 regions were amplified from RNA transcripts. The first round of RT-PCR for the TCR CDR3 was performed with the HTBI primer set and the Qiagen OneStep RT-PCR kit. TCRdb applied fastp at Q25 and MiXCR to the public reads, then kept only in-frame beta chains. Rows with a matching CDR3 protein are joined into one entry that keeps the most common DNA and genes. The sample table lists about 640,000 distinct CDR3 sequences, around 20% of them with a count of one. The ten largest clones capture around a third of the sample. Sequencing was performed on blood. Receptor source: a man younger than 45 with Graves' ophthalmopathy.

About this clonotype itself: The junction departs from the called germline gene at one end, perhaps through a read error. CDR3 in amino acids: CASSLAGGTGYEQYF. The CDR3 DNA reads as TGTGCCAGCAGCCTAGCGGGAGGCACGGGGTACGAGCAGTACTTC. The rearrangement uses TRBV7-6 and TRBJ2-7; 11 bases align to TRBD2. Germline V gene data show CDR1 as SGHVS and CDR2 as FNYEAQ. The CDR3 has 15 amino acids.

In this sample, this clonotype turned up many times. The chain joins TRBV28 to TRBJ2-3; D remains unclear. CDR3 length: 11 residues. Germline values: CDR1 MDHEN, CDR2 SYDVKM. The ends were cut back, 6 bases at V and 7 bases at J, with 8 bases in the middle. The CDR3, as DNA: TGTGCCAGCAGCAGTTTAAATACGCAGTATTTT. It codes for CASSSLNTQYF.

This clonotype has a count of ten or more. The V gene is TRBV2, the J gene TRBJ2-5, with D perhaps TRBD2 (5 bases). Germline V lookup: CDR1 SNHLY, CDR2 FYNNEI. Trimming removed 5 bases at V and 3 bases at J, with 16 bases between. The CDR3 sequence is 15 residues long. This CDR3 reads CASSTASSRKETQYF. Here the CDR3 DNA reads TGTGCCAGCAGTACAGCTAGCTCCCGTAAAGAGACCCAGTACTTC.

The chain recombines TRBV5-5 with TRBJ2-3, with D possibly matching TRBD2 (6 bases). The CDR3 covers 13 residues. The V end was cut by 4 bases, the J end by 9 bases, with 15 bases between. In germline, CDR1 is SGHKS, CDR2 YYEKEE (reference sequence). CDR3 amino acids: CASSQASGRTQYF. The CDR3 DNA follows: TGTGCCAGCAGCCAAGCCTCGGGGAGGACGCAGTATTTT.

The chain has TRBV29-1 and TRBJ2-7; 10 bases map to TRBD2. The V and J ends lost 6 bases and 4 bases, in that order; junction bases with no gene match: 6. Germline values: CDR1 SQVTM, CDR2 ANQGSEA. The CDR3 totals 13 residues. CDR3 bases: TGCAGCGTCGGGGAGCGGGAGGGTTACGAGCAGTACTTC. Residues: CSVGEREGYEQYF.

Of note for this clonotype: A read error is possible here, since a much larger clone lies one base away. This CDR3 is missing its conserved last phenylalanine or tryptophan, likely due to a read error. CDR3 DNA sequence: TGTGCCAGCAGCTTAGCGGTGACCGTTCAAGAGACCCAGTACTAC. It yields the protein CASSLAVTVQETQYY. This chain connects TRBV11-1 to TRBJ2-5; D ambiguous. Germline V gene data show CDR1 as SGHAT and CDR2 as FQDESV (reference sequence). The CDR3 runs to 15 residues. Between the trimmed V and J ends, which lost 0 bases and 2 bases, there was a span of 10 bases.

This clonotype has at least ten counts. The DNA for the CDR3 is TGTGCCTGGAGTGTACTCCCCGGGGAGCTGTTTTTT. Protein sequence: CAWSVLPGELFF. The chain employs TRBV30 and TRBJ2-2, with unresolved D. V shed 0 bases and J shed 6 bases, with 5 bases lying between them. Per germline, CDR1 GTSNPN and CDR2 SVGIG (reference sequence). CDR3 length: 12 residues.

This clonotype has a handful of counts. The chain uses TRBV11-2 and TRBJ2-4; the D call may be TRBD1 or TRBD2 (5 bases each). V gave up 0 bases and J gave up 0 bases, with 15 bases separating them. In germline, CDR1 is SGHAT, CDR2 FQNNGV. The CDR3 totals 18 residues. In DNA form, the CDR3 reads TGTGCCAGCAGCTTAGAAAGGACGGGACGGATAGCCAAAAACATTCAGTACTTC. This encodes CASSLERTGRIAKNIQYF.

The chain recombines TRBV20-1 with TRBJ2-1; 10 bases align to TRBD2. The CDR3 length is 16 residues. Germline loops: CDR1 DFQATT, CDR2 SNEGSKA (reference sequence). V was pared by 6 bases and J by 4 bases, with 12 bases of the junction left unmatched. CDR3 amino acids: CSAGTSEKRLYNEQFF. The DNA for the CDR3 is TGCAGTGCCGGGACTAGCGAAAAAAGGTTATACAATGAGCAGTTCTTC.

V gene TRBV7-9 combines with J gene TRBJ2-7, with TRBD2 identical over 7 bases. J lost 3 bases, V lost 6 bases, and 11 bases had no gene match. Germline assignment: CDR1 SEHNR and CDR2 FQNEAQ (reference sequence). The CDR3 spans 15 residues. CDR3 residues: CASSSTSGTGYEQYF. CDR3 DNA sequence: TGTGCCAGCAGTTCTACGAGCGGGACTGGCTACGAGCAGTACTTC.

This clonotype was seen only a few times. J is TRBJ2-5 and V is TRBV28; TRBD2 matches 8 bases. Germline V gives CDR1 MDHEN, CDR2 SYDVKM. The CDR3 has 16 amino acids. Trimming removed 7 bases from V and 0 bases from J; junction bases left unmatched: 10. The CDR3 DNA reads TGTGCCAGCACCCCCCGGGAGGGGTCGAACCAAGAGACCCAGTACTTC. Translation: CASTPREGSNQETQYF.

This sequence joins TRBV7-2 and TRBJ2-3; D call uncertain. The CDR3 length is 14 residues. Trimming took 3 bases from V and 2 from J, leaving 9 bases between them. Germline V gene sequence: CDR1 SGHTA, CDR2 FQGNSA. CDR3 nucleotides: TGTGCCAGCAGCTTTTACCAAAACACAGATACGCAGTATTTT. Its protein product is CASSFYQNTDTQYF.

V gene TRBV7-6 combines with J gene TRBJ1-3; 8 nucleotides align to TRBD1. The CDR3 consists of 16 residues. The germline V gene has CDR1 SGHVS and CDR2 FNYEAQ. Trimming took 3 bases from V and 1 from J; bases not matched to a gene: 5. The chain's CDR3 is CASSLSGDRSGNTIYF. CDR3 nucleotides: TGTGCCAGCAGCTTGAGCGGGGACAGGTCTGGAAACACCATATATTTT.

At least ten counts were recorded for this clonotype. The chain joins TRBV20-1 to TRBJ2-5; 11 positions agree with TRBD2. CDR1 and CDR2 (germline): DFQATT, SNEGSKA (reference sequence). The CDR3 contains 14 residues. With V trimmed by 5 bases and J by 4 bases, 6 bases remained unmatched. The CDR3 sequence: CSAVAGGPRETQYF. The CDR3 nucleotides are TGCAGTGCTGTAGCGGGAGGGCCGCGAGAGACCCAGTACTTC.

In the case of this clonotype: Being one base from a much bigger clone, this may be a read error. The chain joins TRBV28 to TRBJ2-1, with D possibly being TRBD2 (6 bases). The CDR3 is 15 amino acids. Germline assignment: CDR1 MDHEN and CDR2 SYDVKM. The CDR3 spells CASSLLGGPYNEQLF. The CDR3 DNA is TGTGCCAGCAGTTTATTGGGGGGTCCCTACAATGAGCAGCTCTTC.

This clonotype has just a few counts. The gene calls are TRBV2 and TRBJ1-2; 8 bases map to TRBD1. CDR1 is SNHLY and CDR2 is FYNNEI in the germline V gene. The CDR3 runs to 16 residues. Trimming at V came to 6 bases and at J to 4 bases, leaving 13 bases not matched to a gene. The CDR3 sequence is CASRLKRQGNGYGYTF. The CDR3 DNA reads TGTGCCAGCAGGTTGAAACGACAGGGGAACGGCTATGGCTACACCTTC.

In its sample, this clonotype was seen many times. In DNA form, the CDR3 reads TGCAGTGCTAGAGATCAGGGACTAGCTACCCACGAGCAGTACTTC. It encodes CSARDQGLATHEQYF. This sequence joins TRBV20-1 and TRBJ2-7, with 9 bases identical to TRBD2. Germline-derived CDR1 and CDR2 are DFQATT and SNEGSKA (reference sequence). V lost 0 bases, J lost 5 bases, and 8 bases stayed unmatched. CDR3 length: 15 residues.

The chain links TRBV20-1 to TRBJ2-7, with a possible D match to TRBD2 (5 bases). V lost 2 bases and J lost 4, with 27 bases in between. The CDR3 length is 18 residues. Germline V gene data show CDR1 as DFQATT and CDR2 as SNEGSKA (reference sequence). The CDR3 loop reads CSARSDRRSVGSPYEQYF. CDR3 nucleotides: TGCAGTGCTAGATCCGATCGGAGGTCGGTGGGGTCCCCGTACGAGCAGTACTTC.

The chain joins TRBV28 to TRBJ2-1; 12 nucleotides agree with TRBD2. V trimming: 7 bases; J trimming: 7 bases; junction bases outside the gene matches: 5. From germline, CDR1 is MDHEN and CDR2 SYDVKM. The CDR3 covers 14 residues. CDR3 amino acids: CASTLTSGSNEQFF. As DNA, the CDR3 is TGTGCCAGCACCTTGACTAGCGGGAGTAATGAGCAGTTCTTC. Full variable domain (rest looked up from reference TRBV28 and TRBJ2-1): DVKVTQSSRYLVKRTGEKVFLECVQDMDHENMFWYRQDPGLGLRLIYFSYDVKMKEKGDIPEGYSVSREKKERFSLILESASTNQTSMYLCASTLTSGSNEQFFGPGTRLTVL.

The rearrangement joins TRBV28 to TRBJ2-2; 11 nucleotides line up with TRBD2. The CDR3 loop spans 17 amino acids. Losses at the gene ends were 1 base for V and 6 bases for J; bases not matched to a gene: 7. The germline V gene encodes CDR1 MDHEN and CDR2 SYDVKM. This CDR3 is CASSLSRTSGPSGELFF. CDR3 nucleotides: TGTGCCAGCAGTTTATCGAGGACTAGCGGGCCCTCCGGGGAGCTGTTTTTT.